These T cell receptor beta chains were read from a single sample in a study of T cells in Graves' hyperthyroidism and ophthalmopathy. TCRdb recomputed calls from the multiplex PCR reads with MiXCR, one row per CDR3 protein. Of about 380,000 distinct CDR3 sequences listed, roughly 18% are singletons. The sample was blood. The receptor set was obtained from a man younger than 35 with Graves' ophthalmopathy. The CDR3 runs from the conserved cysteine through the conserved F or W. Fields, in order: D gene, clone size, J gene, V gene, CDR3 protein, CDR3 DNA. The D gene is left open where the match is weak. Rows may omit the clone size; those that give it use once, few, many or a size class.

d_call: NA
clone_size: many
j_call: TRBJ1-1
v_call: TRBV20-1
cdr3_aa: CSAPGAGTEAFF
cdr3_nt: TGCAGTGCTCCGGGGGCGGGTACTGAAGCTTTCTTT

d_call: TRBD1
clone_size: few
j_call: TRBJ1-2
v_call: TRBV7-2
cdr3_aa: CASSLSPGTGVNYGYTF
cdr3_nt: TGTGCCAGCAGCCTAAGTCCAGGGACAGGGGTTAACTATGGCTACACCTTC

d_call: NA
clone_size: many
j_call: TRBJ2-1
v_call: TRBV3-1
cdr3_aa: CASSQGANNEQFF
cdr3_nt: TGTGCCAGCAGCCAAGGAGCGAACAATGAGCAGTTCTTC

d_call: NA
clone_size: NA
j_call: TRBJ1-4
v_call: TRBV19
cdr3_aa: CASKTPMGNEKLFF
cdr3_nt: TGTGCCAGTAAAACCCCAATGGGAAATGAAAAACTGTTTTTT

d_call: NA
clone_size: NA
j_call: TRBJ2-4
v_call: TRBV13
cdr3_aa: CASSLRPIPKNTQYF
cdr3_nt: TGTGCCAGCAGCCTCCGCCCGATACCCAAAAACACTCAGTACTTC

d_call: NA
clone_size: NA
j_call: TRBJ2-5
v_call: TRBV11-1
cdr3_aa: CASSLVTRAQETQYF
cdr3_nt: TGTGCCAGCAGCTTAGTGACCAGGGCCCAAGAGACCCAGTACTTC

d_call: TRBD1
clone_size: NA
j_call: TRBJ1-1
v_call: TRBV5-4
cdr3_aa: CASSHPQGENTEAFF
cdr3_nt: TGTGCCAGCAGCCATCCACAGGGGGAGAACACTGAAGCTTTCTTT

d_call: NA
clone_size: many
j_call: TRBJ2-2
v_call: TRBV27
cdr3_aa: CASSHIQGNGELFF
cdr3_nt: TGTGCCAGCAGCCATATACAGGGAAACGGGGAGCTGTTTTTT

d_call: TRBD1
clone_size: NA
j_call: TRBJ2-7
v_call: TRBV2
cdr3_aa: CASSAHRDRGPYEQYF
cdr3_nt: TGTGCCAGCAGCGCCCACCGGGACAGGGGGCCATACGAGCAGTACTTC

d_call: TRBD2
clone_size: few
j_call: TRBJ2-5
v_call: TRBV5-1
cdr3_aa: CASSPPVAGSETQYF
cdr3_nt: TGCGCCAGCAGCCCCCCCGTAGCGGGGTCAGAGACCCAGTACTTC

d_call: NA
clone_size: many
j_call: TRBJ2-1
v_call: TRBV3-1
cdr3_aa: CASNSRGGAYEQFF
cdr3_nt: TGTGCCAGCAACTCTAGGGGGGGGGCCTATGAGCAGTTCTTC

d_call: NA
clone_size: many
j_call: TRBJ2-3
v_call: TRBV12-3/TRBV12-4
cdr3_aa: CASSTGPSAQYF
cdr3_nt: TGTGCCAGCAGCACGGGACCTTCTGCGCAGTATTTT

d_call: NA
clone_size: NA
j_call: TRBJ1-3
v_call: TRBV11-2
cdr3_aa: CASSGDDSGNTIYF
cdr3_nt: TGTGCCAGCAGCGGGGACGACTCTGGAAACACCATATATTTT

d_call: NA
clone_size: NA
j_call: TRBJ1-5
v_call: TRBV5-8
cdr3_aa: CASSSLVNQPQHF
cdr3_nt: TGTGCCAGCAGCTCCTTGGTAAATCAGCCCCAGCATTTT

d_call: TRBD1
clone_size: few
j_call: TRBJ1-6
v_call: TRBV20-1
cdr3_aa: CSARIPGQDNSPLHF
cdr3_nt: TGCAGTGCTAGAATTCCGGGACAGGATAATTCACCCCTCCACTTT

d_call: NA
clone_size: many
j_call: TRBJ1-1
v_call: TRBV20-1
cdr3_aa: CSARQFGAGTEAFF
cdr3_nt: TGCAGTGCTAGACAGTTTGGAGCAGGGACTGAAGCTTTCTTT

d_call: NA
clone_size: NA
j_call: TRBJ1-2
v_call: TRBV7-9
cdr3_aa: CASSPWSLNYGYTF
cdr3_nt: TGTGCCAGCAGCCCCTGGTCTTTAAACTATGGCTACACCTTC

d_call: TRBD1
clone_size: many
j_call: TRBJ2-2
v_call: TRBV12-3/TRBV12-4
cdr3_aa: CASSLGQDWAGELFF
cdr3_nt: TGTGCCAGCAGTTTGGGACAGGACTGGGCCGGGGAGCTGTTTTTT

d_call: NA
clone_size: NA
j_call: TRBJ1-2
v_call: TRBV14
cdr3_aa: CASSQPGAPPYGYTF
cdr3_nt: TGTGCCAGCAGCCAGCCGGGGGCGCCACCCTATGGCTACACCTTC

d_call: TRBD1
clone_size: NA
j_call: TRBJ2-1
v_call: TRBV3-1
cdr3_aa: CASSQDEGRGPGNEQFF
cdr3_nt: TGTGCCAGCAGCCAAGATGAGGGTAGGGGGCCTGGTAATGAGCAGTTCTTC

d_call: NA
clone_size: NA
j_call: TRBJ2-3
v_call: TRBV7-9
cdr3_aa: CASRETLGFGTDTQYF
cdr3_nt: TGTGCCAGCAGGGAAACGCTTGGATTTGGTACAGATACGCAGTATTTT

d_call: NA
clone_size: many
j_call: TRBJ2-3
v_call: TRBV11-2
cdr3_aa: CASSLSDTQYF
cdr3_nt: TGTGCCAGCAGCTTGTCAGATACGCAGTATTTT

d_call: TRBD2
clone_size: many
j_call: TRBJ2-1
v_call: TRBV7-2
cdr3_aa: CASSLATSGRYNEQFF
cdr3_nt: TGTGCCAGCAGCTTAGCGACTAGCGGGCGTTACAATGAGCAGTTCTTC

d_call: NA
clone_size: NA
j_call: TRBJ1-3
v_call: TRBV9
cdr3_aa: CASRPVSGNTIYF
cdr3_nt: TGTGCCAGCAGGCCAGTCTCTGGAAACACCATATATTTT

d_call: TRBD1
clone_size: many
j_call: TRBJ1-1
v_call: TRBV27
cdr3_aa: CASSYGTGITEAFF
cdr3_nt: TGTGCCAGCAGTTATGGGACAGGGATAACTGAAGCTTTCTTT

d_call: TRBD1
clone_size: NA
j_call: TRBJ1-2
v_call: TRBV12-3/TRBV12-4
cdr3_aa: CASSFGRGRPGTF
cdr3_nt: TGTGCCAGCAGTTTTGGCAGGGGGCGTCCTGGCACCTTC

d_call: NA
clone_size: few
j_call: TRBJ2-2
v_call: TRBV3-1
cdr3_aa: CASSPNWARSTGELFF
cdr3_nt: TGTGCCAGCAGTCCTAACTGGGCAAGAAGCACCGGGGAGCTGTTTTTT